Presented here are 24 T cell receptor beta chains from one specimen sequenced in a study of identical twins. Using its own MiXCR run on the 5' RACE reads, TCRdb lists one record per CDR3 protein. The top ten clones hold approximately 0.29% of a sample with 1,800,000 or so distinct CDR3 sequences, about 31% of them seen once. Sequenced material: cord blood. The origin of the receptors is a newborn girl in good health.

This chain links TRBV20-1 with TRBJ1-4; possible D gene TRBD1, 6 bases. The CDR3 has 14 residues. Germline V lookup: CDR1 DFQATT, CDR2 SNEGSKA (reference sequence). Trimming stripped 5 bases from V and 2 bases from J, with 12 bases between. CDR3: CSAGYRATNEKLFF. For the CDR3, the DNA is TGCAGTGCTGGATACAGGGCTACTAATGAAAAACTGTTTTTT.

As concerns this clonotype: At one of its ends the junction is not consistent with the germline gene, which may arise from a read error. The V call is TRBV19, the J call TRBJ2-5; TRBD2 might be the D (5 bases). The CDR3 has 14 residues. Per germline, CDR1 LNHDA and CDR2 SQIVND (reference sequence). Here the CDR3 DNA reads TGTGCCAGTAGTATCGGGGAAGAGCAAGAGGCCCAGTACTTC. Amino acid sequence: CASSIGEEQEAQYF.

This CDR3 is CASSLPATYNEQFF. The CDR3 DNA sequence: TGTGCCAGCAGCTTGCCTGCTACCTACAATGAGCAGTTCTTC. The V call is TRBV11-2, the J call TRBJ2-1; no clear D. Trimming took off 3 bases at V and 2 bases at J, with 8 bases between the two ends. CDR3 length: 14 residues. CDR1 and CDR2 (germline): SGHAT, FQNNGV. The full variable domain, its missing parts supplied by reference TRBV11-2 and TRBJ2-1, is EAGVAQSPRYKIIEKRQSVAFWCNPISGHATLYWYQQILGQGPKLLIQFQNNGVVDDSQLPKDRFSAERLKGVDSTLKIQPAKLEDSAVYLCASSLPATYNEQFFGPGTRLTVL.

This clonotype showed up many times. This sequence joins TRBV7-9 and TRBJ2-3; 11 nucleotides match TRBD2. V lost 3 bases, J lost 1 base, and 3 bases stayed unmatched. The CDR3 loop spans 16 amino acids. The germline V gene has CDR1 SEHNR and CDR2 FQNEAQ (reference sequence). DNA for the CDR3: TGTGCCAGCAGCTTCCTGACTAGCGGGGGCACAGATACGCAGTATTTT. It specifies CASSFLTSGGTDTQYF.

At least ten counts were recorded for this clonotype. This chain joins TRBV2 and TRBJ2-3; 9 bases align to TRBD2. With V trimmed by 6 bases and J by 3 bases, 10 bases remained unmatched. CDR3 size: 16 residues. Germline-derived CDR1 and CDR2 are SNHLY and FYNNEI. Written as DNA, the CDR3 is TGTGCCAGCAGCGAGCTGTTAGCGGGGGCAACAGATACGCAGTATTTT. This gives the protein CASSELLAGATDTQYF. The full variable domain, with the rest looked up from reference TRBV2 and TRBJ2-3, is EPEVTQTPSHQVTQMGQEVILRCVPISNHLYFYWYRQILGQKVEFLVSFYNNEISEKSEIFDDQFSVERPDGSNFTLKIRSTKLEDSAMYFCASSELLAGATDTQYFGPGTRLTVL.

A few counts support this clonotype. The chain carries TRBV30 and TRBJ2-7, with 7 bases that match TRBD1. The junction had 10 bases not matched to a gene; V was cut back by 2 bases and J by 3 bases. Per germline, CDR1 GTSNPN and CDR2 SVGIG (reference sequence). The CDR3 has 15 residues. For the CDR3, the DNA is TGTGCCTGGAGTCTGCAAAGGGGGCACCTCTACGAGCAGTACTTC. Translation: CAWSLQRGHLYEQYF. The full variable domain, in which reference TRBV30 and TRBJ2-7 provide the parts outside the CDR3, is SQTIHQWPATLVQPVGSPLSLECTVEGTSNPNLYWYRQAAGRGLQLLFYSVGIGQISSEVPQNLSASRPQDRQFILSSKKLLLSDSGFYLCAWSLQRGHLYEQYFGPGTRLTVT.

This clonotype was found a few times. The chain links TRBV27 to TRBJ1-4; D is perhaps TRBD1 (6 bases). The CDR3 has 17 amino acids. Trimming shortened V by 6 bases and J by 2 bases, and 19 bases separated the two germline ends. CDR1 is MNHEY and CDR2 is SMNVEV in the germline V gene (reference sequence). The CDR3 is CASRLRGAGNTNEKLFF. Here the CDR3 DNA reads TGTGCCAGCAGACTTAGGGGGGCAGGGAACACTAATGAAAAACTGTTTTTT.

The V gene is TRBV27, the J gene TRBJ2-5, with 7 bases aligning to TRBD2. The DNA matches TRBJ2-1 better at its end, which makes the J call doubtful. Germline V gene lookup returns CDR1 MNHEY and CDR2 SMNVEV (reference sequence). The CDR3 runs 15 residues. Here the CDR3 reads CASTPDRLALETQFF. The DNA of the CDR3 is TGTGCCAGCACCCCCGACAGACTAGCTTTGGAGACCCAGTTCTTC.

CDR3 DNA sequence: TGTGCCAGCAGTGAAATACCTTCTTCCTTCTATGGCTACACCTTC. This gives the protein CASSEIPSSFYGYTF. V gene TRBV6-1 combines with J gene TRBJ1-2; D uncertain. The germline V gene has CDR1 MNHNS and CDR2 SASEGT. This CDR3 region has 15 residues. V shed 2 bases and J shed 4 bases, with 14 bases lying between them.

This clonotype was seen ten or more times. V usage is TRBV5-1 and J usage is TRBJ1-5, with a tentative D call TRBD1 (5 bases). The CDR3 has 13 amino acids. CDR1 and CDR2 (germline): SGHRS, YFSETQ. V dropped 2 bases and J dropped 3 bases, with 6 bases sitting between them. CDR3 bases: TGCGCCAGCAGCTTAGGGGCCAATCAGCCCCAGCATTTT. Translated: CASSLGANQPQHF.

This clonotype was detected ten times or more. The chain employs TRBV20-1 and TRBJ2-3; D is possibly TRBD1 (6 bases). Germline loops: CDR1 DFQATT, CDR2 SNEGSKA (reference sequence). CDR3 length: 15 residues. Deletions cut 1 base from V and 2 bases from J, with 13 bases between. The CDR3 spells CSARVSDRTTDTQYF. Here the CDR3 DNA reads TGCAGTGCTAGAGTTAGCGACAGGACCACAGATACGCAGTATTTT.

CDR3 region: CASSFWDSDYEQYF. The CDR3 DNA reads TGTGCCAGCAGCTTCTGGGACAGCGACTACGAGCAGTACTTC. The rearrangement links TRBV4-2 to TRBJ2-7; 7 bases are a match to TRBD1. The germline V gene has CDR1 LGHNA and CDR2 YNFKEQ. CDR3 size: 14 residues. Losses at the gene ends were 5 bases for V and 3 bases for J; bases not matched to a gene: 7.

This clonotype has only a few counts. This rearrangement joins TRBV6-5 to TRBJ2-4; tentatively, D is TRBD2 (5 bases). Trimming removed 6 bases from V and 6 bases from J, with 18 bases in between. CDR1 and CDR2 from the germline V gene are MNHEY and SVGAGI. This CDR3 is built from 15 residues. CDR3 bases: TGTGCCAGCAGCCTACGGGCGGAGGTGGGAAACATTCAGTACTTC. This codes for CASSLRAEVGNIQYF.

The rearrangement links TRBV20-1 to TRBJ2-5; D is perhaps TRBD1 (5 bases). The CDR3 is made up of 12 amino acids. Germline V gene sequence: CDR1 DFQATT, CDR2 SNEGSKA (reference sequence). Trimming stripped 6 bases from V and 11 bases from J, with 19 bases between. CDR3 sequence reads: CSAATWGNEQYF. CDR3 nucleotide sequence: TGCAGTGCCGCTACATGGGGCAATGAGCAGTACTTC.

The chain combines TRBV5-1 with TRBJ1-4, with TRBD1 matching 10 bases. The germline CDR1 and CDR2 sequences are SGHRS and YFSETQ. With V trimmed by 4 bases and J by 8 bases, 5 bases remained unmatched. This CDR3 is 14 amino acids long. The CDR3 bases are TGCGCCAGCAGCATCGGGACAGGGGAGGAAAAACTGTTTTTT. As protein: CASSIGTGEEKLFF.

This clonotype was observed a few times. The chain couples TRBV20-1 to TRBJ2-5; D possibly matches TRBD1 or TRBD2 (6 bases each). This CDR3 spans 14 amino acids. V was shortened by 3 bases and J by 1 base, with 12 bases between the two germline ends. Germline V lookup: CDR1 DFQATT, CDR2 SNEGSKA (reference sequence). For the CDR3, the DNA is TGCAGTGCTAGTTTACGGGGGCCCCAAGAGACCCAGTACTTC. It encodes CSASLRGPQETQYF.

In its sample, this clonotype was seen a few times. The chain is built from TRBV5-1 and TRBJ2-3, with TRBD2 matching over 11 bases. Per the germline V gene, CDR1 is SGHRS and CDR2 is YFSETQ. V lost 0 bases, J lost 1 base, and 7 bases stayed unmatched. The CDR3 runs to 18 residues. The CDR3 DNA reads as TGCGCCAGCAGCTTGGGGCTAGCGGGAGGATCGGGCACAGATACGCAGTATTTT. The encoded protein is CASSLGLAGGSGTDTQYF.

This clonotype was found a few times. This chain links TRBV7-9 with TRBJ1-5, with TRBD1 matching 9 bases. Germline V CDR1 and CDR2: SEHNR, FQNEAQ (reference sequence). The CDR3 is 16 amino acids. J lost 4 bases, V lost 1 base, and 5 bases had no gene match. CDR3 nucleotides: TGTGCCAGCAGCTTAGGGGGGACAGGGCCTAATCAGCCCCAGCATTTT. Protein: CASSLGGTGPNQPQHF. The whole variable domain, remainder taken from reference TRBV7-9 and TRBJ1-5, is DTGVSQNPRHKITKRGQNVTFRCDPISEHNRLYWYRQTLGQGPEFLTYFQNEAQLEKSRLLSDRFSAERPKGSFSTLEIQRTEQGDSAMYLCASSLGGTGPNQPQHFGDGTRLSIL.

V usage is TRBV12-3 or TRBV12-4 and J usage is TRBJ2-1; 12 bases align to TRBD2. J gave up 11 bases and V 5 bases, and 13 bases lay outside the gene matches. CDR3 length: 16 residues. The CDR3 protein is CASSGSSGGAGNKQFF. The DNA for the CDR3 is TGTGCCAGCAGTGGTTCTAGCGGGGGGGCCGGTAATAAGCAGTTCTTC.

This chain uses TRBV18 with TRBJ2-5; 15 nucleotides agree with TRBD2. The better agreement between TRBJ2-7 and the DNA end casts doubt on the J call. Germline CDR1 and CDR2: KGHSH and LQKENI. There are 15 residues in the CDR3. CDR3 bases: TGTGCCAGCTCACCAGGGACTAGCGGGAGGTCCGAGCAGTACTTC. It specifies CASSPGTSGRSEQYF.

This clonotype is a singleton in its sample. The chain has TRBV4-2 and TRBJ2-3; D perhaps matches TRBD1 (5 bases). Germline CDR1 reads LGHNA; CDR2 reads YNFKEQ. V was shortened by 3 bases and J by 6 bases, with 10 bases between the two germline ends. The CDR3 totals 13 residues. Here the CDR3 reads CASSQGLRDTQYF. The CDR3 DNA sequence: TGTGCCAGCAGCCAGGGGCTTAGGGATACGCAGTATTTT.

The V gene is TRBV20-1, the J gene TRBJ1-2, with a possible D match to TRBD1 (5 bases). The CDR3 extends over 15 amino acids. Germline V CDR1 and CDR2: DFQATT, SNEGSKA (reference sequence). With 8 bases removed from V and 4 bases from J, the gap between germline ends came to 23 bases. DNA of the CDR3: TGCAGTCCGGACAAAAACAGGCCACAAAGCTATGGCTACACCTTC. This gives the protein CSPDKNRPQSYGYTF.

The gene calls are TRBV3-1 and TRBJ1-1; D is uncertain. This CDR3 spans 17 amino acids. Germline values: CDR1 LGHDT, CDR2 YNNKEL (reference sequence). V was pared by 1 base and J by 2 bases, with 17 bases between. The CDR3: CASSQAGLLSVNTEAFF. CDR3 in DNA: TGTGCCAGCAGCCAAGCGGGTTTGCTCTCGGTTAACACTGAAGCTTTCTTT.

This clonotype was seen many times. This chain connects TRBV4-2 to TRBJ1-2, with 12 bases identical to TRBD1. The CDR3 contains 15 residues. V lost 0 bases to trimming and J lost 6 bases; unmatched junction nucleotides: 2. Per the germline V gene, CDR1 is LGHNA and CDR2 is YNFKEQ. CDR3 sequence reads: CASSQDWDRGHGYTF. The CDR3 nucleotides read TGTGCCAGCAGCCAAGATTGGGACAGGGGGCATGGCTACACCTTC.